The rows below give T cell receptor beta chains drawn from one sample of a study of blood T cell repertoires in COVID-19. The data were produced by immunoSEQ multiplex PCR, yet TCRdb's version contains in-frame clones alone and is incomplete. Seen here are about 280,000 clones, roughly 88% observed once, and the top ten hold around 2.9%. Material: peripheral blood. These receptors were taken from a woman in her twenties or thirties with active or convalescent COVID-19. Each CDR3 is given with its conserved first and last residue. Fields, in order: CDR3 length, J gene, D gene, V gene, clone size, CDR3 protein, CDR3 DNA. D genes are given only for firm matches. Clone size is stated in some rows and not others, as once, few, many or a class when expanded.

len: 13
j_gene: TRBJ1-2
d_gene: -
v_gene: TRBV24-1
abundance: -
CDR3aa: CATSDFPRGGYTF
CDR3nt: TGTGCCACCAGTGATTTCCCAAGGGGTGGCTACACCTTC

len: 15
j_gene: TRBJ2-3
d_gene: TRBD2
v_gene: TRBV14
abundance: -
CDR3aa: CASSQMTSGTDTQYF
CDR3nt: TGTGCCAGCAGCCAAATGACTAGCGGCACAGATACGCAGTATTTT

len: 15
j_gene: TRBJ2-3
d_gene: -
v_gene: TRBV5-4
abundance: -
CDR3aa: CASSRHSPTTDTQYF
CDR3nt: TGTGCCAGCAGCCGACACTCCCCTACCACAGATACGCAGTATTTT

len: 13
j_gene: TRBJ2-5
d_gene: TRBD1
v_gene: TRBV5-1
abundance: -
CDR3aa: CASSLQGAETQYF
CDR3nt: TGCGCCAGCAGCTTACAGGGGGCAGAGACCCAGTACTTC

len: 18
j_gene: TRBJ2-3
d_gene: -
v_gene: TRBV24-1
abundance: -
CDR3aa: CATSGLLGDKASTDTQYF
CDR3nt: TGTGCCACCAGTGGTCTCCTTGGGGACAAAGCAAGCACAGATACGCAGTATTTT

len: 15
j_gene: TRBJ2-7
d_gene: -
v_gene: TRBV6-2/TRBV6-3
abundance: -
CDR3aa: CASSYAGGLKYEQYF
CDR3nt: TGTGCCAGCAGTTACGCAGGGGGGTTAAAATACGAGCAGTACTTC

len: 15
j_gene: TRBJ1-6
d_gene: -
v_gene: TRBV5-4
abundance: -
CDR3aa: CASSPGYTGNSPLHF
CDR3nt: TGTGCCAGCAGCCCTGGATATACAGGAAATTCACCCCTCCACTTT

len: 13
j_gene: TRBJ1-1
d_gene: TRBD1
v_gene: TRBV2
abundance: -
CDR3aa: CASSGQGAGKAFF
CDR3nt: TGTGCCAGCAGTGGACAGGGGGCAGGGAAAGCTTTCTTT

len: 14
j_gene: TRBJ1-2
d_gene: TRBD1
v_gene: TRBV19
abundance: -
CDR3aa: CASSRLTGVSGYTF
CDR3nt: TGTGCCAGTAGTCGACTTACAGGGGTGAGTGGCTACACCTTC

len: 13
j_gene: TRBJ1-1
d_gene: -
v_gene: TRBV5-1
abundance: -
CDR3aa: CASSLGGNTEAFF
CDR3nt: TGCGCCAGCAGCTTGGGGGGCAACACTGAAGCTTTCTTT

len: 14
j_gene: TRBJ2-7
d_gene: TRBD2
v_gene: TRBV6-5
abundance: few
CDR3aa: CASRRTRLNYEQYF
CDR3nt: TGTGCCAGCAGGCGGACTAGACTTAATTACGAGCAGTACTTC

len: 15
j_gene: TRBJ1-2
d_gene: TRBD1
v_gene: TRBV7-9
abundance: -
CDR3aa: CASSLGTGTNYGYTF
CDR3nt: TGTGCCAGCAGCTTAGGGACAGGAACTAACTATGGCTACACCTTC

len: 15
j_gene: TRBJ2-5
d_gene: TRBD2
v_gene: TRBV3-1/TRBV3-2
abundance: -
CDR3aa: CASSPTGTIGETQYF
CDR3nt: TGTGCCAGCAGCCCAACCGGGACTATCGGGGAGACCCAGTACTTC

len: 12
j_gene: TRBJ1-6
d_gene: -
v_gene: TRBV27
abundance: -
CDR3aa: CASRAPPRPLHF
CDR3nt: TGTGCCAGCAGAGCTCCCCCCCGGCCCCTCCACTTT

len: 12
j_gene: TRBJ2-3
d_gene: -
v_gene: TRBV4-3
abundance: -
CDR3aa: CASSQASDTQYF
CDR3nt: TGCGCCAGCAGCCAAGCCTCCGATACGCAGTATTTT

len: 14
j_gene: TRBJ2-3
d_gene: TRBD2
v_gene: TRBV28
abundance: -
CDR3aa: CASAAGGQPDTQYF
CDR3nt: TGTGCCAGCGCGGCGGGGGGCCAGCCAGATACGCAGTATTTT

len: 13
j_gene: TRBJ1-1
d_gene: -
v_gene: TRBV9
abundance: -
CDR3aa: CASSVGRNTEAFF
CDR3nt: TGTGCCAGCAGCGTAGGTAGGAACACTGAAGCTTTCTTT

len: 15
j_gene: TRBJ1-1
d_gene: TRBD1
v_gene: TRBV5-1
abundance: few
CDR3aa: CASSLGQGLNTEAFF
CDR3nt: TGCGCCAGCAGCCTCGGACAGGGCTTGAACACTGAAGCTTTCTTT

len: 15
j_gene: TRBJ2-2
d_gene: -
v_gene: TRBV13
abundance: -
CDR3aa: CASSSPLELVGELFF
CDR3nt: TGTGCCAGCAGCTCTCCCCTGGAGCTCGTCGGGGAGCTGTTTTTT

len: 14
j_gene: TRBJ1-1
d_gene: TRBD1
v_gene: TRBV24-1
abundance: few
CDR3aa: CATSATGVWGEAFF
CDR3nt: TGTGCCACCAGTGCCACAGGGGTTTGGGGTGAAGCTTTCTTT

len: 13
j_gene: TRBJ2-2
d_gene: -
v_gene: TRBV27
abundance: -
CDR3aa: CASSVTVAGELFF
CDR3nt: TGTGCCAGCAGCGTTACAGTCGCCGGGGAGCTGTTTTTT

len: 16
j_gene: TRBJ1-6
d_gene: -
v_gene: TRBV19
abundance: -
CDR3aa: CASKSRGDSYNSPLHF
CDR3nt: TGTGCCAGTAAATCTCGGGGGGACTCCTATAATTCACCCCTCCACTTT

len: 13
j_gene: TRBJ1-2
d_gene: TRBD1
v_gene: TRBV28
abundance: -
CDR3aa: CASGSGQGPFRIF
CDR3nt: TGTGCCAGCGGATCGGGACAGGGGCCCTTCCGGATCTTC

len: 12
j_gene: TRBJ2-1
d_gene: -
v_gene: TRBV10-2
abundance: -
CDR3aa: CASSRTLYEQFF
CDR3nt: TGCGCCAGCAGCAGGACTCTCTATGAGCAGTTCTTC

len: 15
j_gene: TRBJ1-1
d_gene: TRBD1
v_gene: TRBV18
abundance: few
CDR3aa: CASSPFRDRDTEAFF
CDR3nt: TGTGCCAGCTCACCCTTCCGGGACAGGGACACTGAAGCTTTCTTT

len: 14
j_gene: TRBJ2-3
d_gene: -
v_gene: TRBV9
abundance: -
CDR3aa: CASSVEQGPDTQYF
CDR3nt: TGTGCCAGCAGCGTAGAACAGGGCCCAGATACGCAGTATTTT

len: 16
j_gene: TRBJ1-3
d_gene: -
v_gene: TRBV28
abundance: few
CDR3aa: CASTSSGVSSGNTIYF
CDR3nt: TGTGCCAGCACCTCGAGCGGGGTTAGCTCTGGAAACACCATATATTTT

len: 17
j_gene: TRBJ2-5
d_gene: TRBD1
v_gene: TRBV28
abundance: -
CDR3aa: CASSRQGQGARMETQYF
CDR3nt: TGTGCCAGCAGCCGGCAAGGGCAGGGGGCGCGAATGGAGACCCAGTACTTC

len: 10
j_gene: TRBJ1-2
d_gene: -
v_gene: TRBV30
abundance: -
CDR3aa: CAWRIRGLGF
CDR3nt: TGTGCCTGGAGAATCCGGGGACTAGGCTTC

len: 15
j_gene: TRBJ1-6
d_gene: -
v_gene: TRBV9
abundance: -
CDR3aa: CASSQGSSYNSPLHF
CDR3nt: TGTGCCAGCAGCCAGGGGAGCTCCTATAATTCACCCCTCCACTTT

len: 12
j_gene: TRBJ1-2
d_gene: TRBD1
v_gene: TRBV12-3/TRBV12-4
abundance: -
CDR3aa: CAITGTGYGYTF
CDR3nt: TGTGCCATCACCGGGACAGGCTATGGCTACACCTTC

len: 14
j_gene: TRBJ2-7
d_gene: -
v_gene: TRBV7-9
abundance: -
CDR3aa: CASSFPTRGGEQYF
CDR3nt: TGTGCCAGCAGCTTTCCCACACGTGGCGGCGAGCAGTACTTC